The 11 T cell receptor beta chains below were found in one sample sequenced in a study of CD8 T cells in Susac syndrome (dated by TCRdb to between 2017 and 2020). Libraries were prepared through the immunoSEQ multiplex PCR assay. RNA was extracted using the RNeasy kit, and about 0.5 to 1 ug of the RNA was reverse transcribed with random hexamers. TCRdb redid the processing of the public reads, applying fastp at Q25 and MiXCR, and retained in-frame beta chains. When rows share a CDR3 protein, they turn into one entry using the most common DNA and genes. This sample gives roughly 200,000 distinct CDR3 sequences in total; just under 95% of them show up just once. The ten largest clones take up 0.099% of the sample. The sample was CD4+ T cells from PBMCs. Every receptor here comes from a human donor with Susac syndrome.

This chain joins TRBV4-3 and TRBJ2-5, with TRBD2 matching over 10 bases. The germline gives CDR1 LGHNA, CDR2 YSLEER. CDR3 length: 16 residues. The trim removed 1 base at V and 5 bases at J, leaving 7 bases unmatched. The DNA of the CDR3 is TGCGCCAGCAGCCAAGGTTCTAGCGGGAGTAGTGAGACCCAGTACTTC. Protein product: CASSQGSSGSSETQYF.

V and J are TRBV19 and TRBJ2-3; D is unresolved. Deletions cut 3 bases from V and 2 bases from J, with 9 bases between. The CDR3 has 14 amino acids. Germline V CDR1 and CDR2: LNHDA, SQIVND (reference sequence). The CDR3 spells CASSILAATDTQYF. CDR3 coding DNA: TGTGCCAGTAGTATCTTGGCAGCCACAGATACGCAGTATTTT.

The chain couples TRBV20-1 to TRBJ2-7; D gene uncertain. V shed 6 bases and J shed 7 bases, with 28 bases lying between them. From germline, CDR1 is DFQATT and CDR2 SNEGSKA (reference sequence). The CDR3 extends over 16 amino acids. The CDR3 sequence is CSAPSLFADASTEQYF. CDR3 sequence (DNA): TGCAGTGCCCCCTCACTTTTTGCCGACGCATCGACGGAGCAGTACTTC.

The chain uses TRBV5-6 and TRBJ1-6; 10 bases fit TRBD1. V was pared by 0 bases and J by 8 bases, with 2 bases of the junction left unmatched. Germline V gene sequence: CDR1 SGHDT, CDR2 YYEEEE. The CDR3 loop spans 15 amino acids. The CDR3 DNA reads TGTGCCAGCAGCTTGGGACAGGGGGCGTATTCACCCCTCCACTTT. Translation: CASSLGQGAYSPLHF.

This chain links TRBV28 with TRBJ2-3; D perhaps matches TRBD1 (5 bases). The CDR3 is 14 residues long. In germline, CDR1 is MDHEN, CDR2 SYDVKM. V was shortened by 6 bases and J by 0 bases, with 10 bases between the two germline ends. In nucleotides, the CDR3 is TGTGCCAGCAGGGTAGGGGCTAGCACAGATACGCAGTATTTT. Translating gives CASRVGASTDTQYF.

The chain couples TRBV20-1 to TRBJ2-7; 8 nucleotides match TRBD1. Germline CDR1 DFQATT, CDR2 SNEGSKA (reference sequence). V trimming: 6 bases; J trimming: 7 bases; junction bases outside the gene matches: 14. This CDR3 contains 14 residues. Written as DNA, the CDR3 is TGCAGTGCGGACCTGGACAGGGAGCGGCTAGAGCAGTACTTC. It encodes CSADLDRERLEQYF.

This clonotype appeared a single time. The chain joins TRBV7-9 to TRBJ2-7; 7 nucleotides align to TRBD2. Germline V lookup: CDR1 SEHNR, CDR2 FQNEAQ (reference sequence). The CDR3 extends over 17 amino acids. The J segment lost 2 bases and the V segment lost 2 bases, leaving 12 bases of the junction unmatched. CDR3 loop: CASSLKNRGGPTYEQYF. The CDR3 DNA sequence: TGTGCCAGCAGCTTAAAGAATCGCGGGGGACCAACCTACGAGCAGTACTTC.

V is TRBV30 and J is TRBJ2-7, with TRBD2 matching over 9 bases. The CDR3 contains 14 residues. With 1 base clipped from V and 7 bases from J, the junction kept 8 bases outside the gene matches. CDR1 GTSNPN and CDR2 SVGIG come from the germline V gene (reference sequence). This CDR3 is CAWSGGLATSEQYF. The CDR3 DNA is TGTGCCTGGAGTGGGGGACTAGCAACGTCTGAGCAGTACTTC. Filled out from reference TRBV30 and TRBJ2-7, the complete variable domain reads SQTIHQWPATLVQPVGSPLSLECTVEGTSNPNLYWYRQAAGRGLQLLFYSVGIGQISSEVPQNLSASRPQDRQFILSSKKLLLSDSGFYLCAWSGGLATSEQYFGPGTRLTVT.

CDR3 sequence: CATSRDNRETQYF. In nucleotides, the CDR3 is TGTGCCACCAGCAGAGATAACCGAGAGACCCAGTACTTC. V and J are TRBV15 and TRBJ2-5; D uncertain. The CDR3 is made up of 13 amino acids. Germline CDR1 and CDR2: LNHNV and YYDKDF (reference sequence). The ends were cut back, 0 bases at V and 4 bases at J, with 6 bases in the middle.

This clonotype was picked up one time. The DNA of the CDR3 is TGTGCCTGGAGTCGACGGGGGCGGGTCCAAGAGACCCAGTACTTC. It codes for CAWSRRGRVQETQYF. This chain links TRBV30 with TRBJ2-5, with D perhaps assigned TRBD1 or TRBD2 (6 bases each). The CDR3 length is 15 residues. V was trimmed by 2 bases and J by 1 base, leaving 14 bases between them. Germline V gene lookup returns CDR1 GTSNPN and CDR2 SVGIG (reference sequence).

V gene TRBV12-3 or TRBV12-4 combines with J gene TRBJ2-5, with 8 nucleotides matching TRBD2. Trimming removed 3 bases from V and 4 bases from J; junction bases left unmatched: 7. The CDR3 contains 15 residues. Here the CDR3 reads CASSFSSGGGETQYF. The CDR3 DNA reads as TGTGCCAGCAGTTTTAGCAGCGGGGGAGGAGAGACCCAGTACTTC.